This TCR beta chain was sequenced in a study of cytomegalovirus exposure and HLA in healthy donors. Vbeta (60) and Jbeta (13) primers were used in the PCR. Data came from immunoSEQ multiplex PCR; TCRdb stores just in-frame clones and leaves some out. The data contain roughly 170,000 clones, 65% to 90% of them singletons. Regarding the study as a whole: A later analysis associated 15,000 or so TCR beta sequences with HLA alleles at a 0.05 false discovery rate.

With respect to this clone: Antigen: not known.

Germline CDR1 reads SNHLY; CDR2 reads FYNNEI. The V gene lost 3 bases and the J gene lost 0 bases, with 20 bases spanning the gap. CDR3 size: 19 residues. This clonotype was obtained from a girl aged 2 to 10 in good health and CMV-seropositive. V and J are TRBV2 and TRBJ2-2, with a weak D call TRBD1 (5 bases). Sequencing was carried out using PBMCs. CDR3 region: CASSDRRGRANPNTGELFF. CDR3 DNA sequence: TGTGCCAGCAGTGATAGAAGAGGCAGGGCGAACCCGAACACCGGGGAGCTGTTTTTT.